This T cell receptor (beta chain) was documented in a study of breast tumors, draining lymph nodes, adjacent tissues. MiXCR, run by TCRdb on the multiplex PCR reads, gives a single entry per CDR3 protein. The sample lists approximately 52,000 distinct CDR3 sequences, less than 55% occurring once. V lost 6 bases and J lost 3, with 16 bases in between. The CDR3 has 14 amino acids. Germline V gives CDR1 SGHRS, CDR2 YFSETQ. Sequenced input: breast tumor tissue. The sequence was collected from a female donor with breast cancer. Some clones in this sample may be carry-over from other donors' samples. The V and J genes are TRBV5-1 and TRBJ2-7; the D is unclear. The CDR3 here is CASNEAPRVYEQYF. As DNA, the CDR3 is TGCGCCAGCAATGAGGCCCCTAGGGTCTACGAGCAGTACTTC.